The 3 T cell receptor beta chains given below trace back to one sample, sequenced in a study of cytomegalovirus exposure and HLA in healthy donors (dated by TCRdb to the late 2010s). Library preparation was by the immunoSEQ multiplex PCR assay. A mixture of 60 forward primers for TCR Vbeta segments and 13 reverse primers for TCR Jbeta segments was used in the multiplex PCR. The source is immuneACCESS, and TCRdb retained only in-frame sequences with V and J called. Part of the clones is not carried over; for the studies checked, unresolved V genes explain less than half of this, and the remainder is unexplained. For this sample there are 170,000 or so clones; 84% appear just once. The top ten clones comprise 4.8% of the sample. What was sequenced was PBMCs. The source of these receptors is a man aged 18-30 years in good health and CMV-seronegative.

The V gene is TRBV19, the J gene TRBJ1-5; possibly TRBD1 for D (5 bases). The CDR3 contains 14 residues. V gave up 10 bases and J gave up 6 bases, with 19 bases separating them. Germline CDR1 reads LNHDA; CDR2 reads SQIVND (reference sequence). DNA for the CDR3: TGTGCCATATCACTCGCCGGGGGAGGTCAGCCCCAGCATTTT. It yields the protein CAISLAGGGQPQHF. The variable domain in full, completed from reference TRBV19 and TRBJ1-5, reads DGGITQSPKYLFRKEGQNVTLSCEQNLNHDAMYWYRQDPGQGLRLIYYSQIVNDFQKGDIAEGYSVSREKKESFPLTVTSAQKNPTAFYLCAISLAGGGQPQHFGDGTRLSIL.

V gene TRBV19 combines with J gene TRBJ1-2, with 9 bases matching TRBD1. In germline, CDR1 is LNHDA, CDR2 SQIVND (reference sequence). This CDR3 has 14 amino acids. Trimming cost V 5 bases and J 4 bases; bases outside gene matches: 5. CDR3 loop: CASSLTGGGYGYTF. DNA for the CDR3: TGTGCCAGTAGTTTGACAGGGGGAGGCTATGGCTACACCTTC.

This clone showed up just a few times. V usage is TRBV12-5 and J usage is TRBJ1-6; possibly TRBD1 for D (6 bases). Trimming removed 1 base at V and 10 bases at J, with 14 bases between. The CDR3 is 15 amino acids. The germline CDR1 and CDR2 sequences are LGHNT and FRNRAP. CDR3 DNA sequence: TGTGCTAGTGGTTTGGGGGGGCAGGGGAGATCACCCCTCCACTTT. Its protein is CASGLGGQGRSPLHF.